Following are 19 T cell receptor beta chains from one sample sequenced in a study of T-cell memory formation after mild COVID-19. TCRdb re-analysed the 5' RACE reads in MiXCR, keeping a single row per CDR3 protein. The top ten hold roughly 20% of the sample, which has about 300,000 distinct CDR3 sequences, 19% seen once. The sequenced sample consisted of PBMCs or a T cell subset sorted from them (not recorded which). These receptors were obtained from a man aged 18-30 years who had mild COVID-19 (a few samples of this study predate the infection). Cell type and time point are not known.

In this sample, this clonotype turned up a few times. The chain combines TRBV3-1 with TRBJ1-2; the D is unclear. In germline, CDR1 is LGHDT, CDR2 YNNKEL (reference sequence). This CDR3 has 16 amino acids. V was trimmed by 1 base and J by 0 bases, leaving 12 bases between them. Here the CDR3 reads CASSQASRGANYGYTF. CDR3 DNA: TGTGCCAGCAGCCAAGCCTCACGGGGAGCTAACTATGGCTACACCTTC.

The genes are TRBV28 and TRBJ2-2; D perhaps matches TRBD1 (5 bases). The CDR3 consists of 14 residues. V lost 7 bases, J lost 1 base, and 10 bases lay in between. The germline V gene has CDR1 MDHEN and CDR2 SYDVKM. The CDR3 spells CASILGQNTGELFF. The CDR3 DNA reads as TGTGCCAGCATCCTGGGGCAGAACACCGGGGAGCTGTTTTTT.

The J gene is TRBJ2-4, the V gene TRBV11-2; D might be TRBD1 (6 bases). There are 12 residues in the CDR3. Germline V gene data show CDR1 as SGHAT and CDR2 as FQNNGV. V lost 8 bases and J 7 bases, leaving 12 bases between the germline ends. CDR3 DNA sequence: TGTGCCAGCCTGGACAGATGGAACATTCAGTACTTC. It encodes CASLDRWNIQYF.

The genes are TRBV7-9 and TRBJ2-1; maybe TRBD1 (5 bases). With 5 bases removed from V and 9 bases from J, the gap between germline ends came to 17 bases. The CDR3 sequence is 14 residues long. Germline loops: CDR1 SEHNR, CDR2 FQNEAQ (reference sequence). The CDR3 nucleotides read TGTGCCAGCAGCACGTGGGCAGGGAAGGGTGAGCAGTTCTTC. Amino acids: CASSTWAGKGEQFF.

This clonotype appeared a few times. DNA of the CDR3: TGTGCCAGCAGCTTAGATGGAGGGGATACGCAGTATTTT. Amino acid sequence: CASSLDGGDTQYF. The rearrangement uses TRBV7-9 and TRBJ2-3, with D perhaps matching TRBD2 (6 bases). This CDR3 has 13 amino acids. The germline gives CDR1 SEHNR, CDR2 FQNEAQ (reference sequence). Trimming stripped 1 base from V and 6 bases from J, with 8 bases between. Based on the CDR3 plus reference TRBV7-9 and TRBJ2-3, the full variable domain is DTGVSQNPRHKITKRGQNVTFRCDPISEHNRLYWYRQTLGQGPEFLTYFQNEAQLEKSRLLSDRFSAERPKGSFSTLEIQRTEQGDSAMYLCASSLDGGDTQYFGPGTRLTVL.

This clonotype appeared a few times. The gene calls are TRBV6-5 and TRBJ2-7; 8 bases match TRBD1. CDR3 length: 13 residues. The J segment lost 6 bases and the V segment lost 6 bases, leaving 7 bases of the junction unmatched. Germline V lookup: CDR1 MNHEY, CDR2 SVGAGI. This chain's CDR3 is CASSNGQGGEQYF. The CDR3 coding sequence is TGTGCCAGCAGCAACGGACAGGGCGGCGAGCAGTACTTC.

The rearrangement uses TRBV9 and TRBJ2-3; maybe TRBD1 (5 bases). Germline CDR1 is SGDLS and CDR2 is YYNGEE. The V gene lost 6 bases and the J gene lost 1 base, with 15 bases spanning the gap. The CDR3 loop spans 15 amino acids. CDR3 loop: CASTKGAPRTDTQYF. The CDR3, as DNA: TGTGCCAGCACTAAAGGGGCCCCACGCACAGATACGCAGTATTTT.

This clonotype came up a few times. One junction end does not reproduce the germline sequence, and a read error may be involved. This chain links TRBV7-2 with TRBJ2-7; 10 nucleotides line up with TRBD1. The V gene's germline CDR1 is SGHTA and CDR2 FQGNSA. The CDR3 loop spans 16 amino acids. In DNA form, the CDR3 reads TGTGCCAGTAGCTTACTACCACGGACAGGGGGTTTGAAGCAGTACTTC. Protein sequence: CASSLLPRTGGLKQYF.

This clonotype was seen a handful of times. CDR3 residues: CASSAGTSNSPLHF. The CDR3 DNA sequence: TGTGCCAGCAGCGCCGGGACATCGAATTCACCCCTCCACTTT. V is TRBV9 and J is TRBJ1-6; D is possibly TRBD1 (6 bases). Germline V CDR1 and CDR2: SGDLS, YYNGEE. Trimming left V 3 bases short and J 7 bases short, with 11 bases between. CDR3 length equals 14 residues.

This clonotype was detected many times. The J gene is TRBJ2-5, the V gene TRBV11-2, with D unresolved. The CDR3 loop spans 11 amino acids. Trimming removed 4 bases from V and 7 bases from J, with 7 bases in between. Germline loops: CDR1 SGHAT, CDR2 FQNNGV. The CDR3 nucleotides are TGTGCCAGCAGCTCCCGCCGGACCCAGTACTTC. This codes for CASSSRRTQYF.

This clonotype was seen more than once but under ten times. J is TRBJ1-1 and V is TRBV5-1; 8 nucleotides align to TRBD1. The CDR3 totals 14 residues. CDR1 is SGHRS, CDR2 YFSETQ, per germline. V dropped 3 bases and J dropped 5; count of bases not matched to a gene: 6. CDR3 in DNA: TGCGCCAGCAGCTACCGCAGGGGGCAGACTGAAGCTTTCTTT. Amino acid sequence: CASSYRRGQTEAFF.

This clonotype has ten or more counts. The chain has TRBV5-1 and TRBJ2-1; weak D call: TRBD2 (6 bases). The V gene's germline CDR1 is SGHRS and CDR2 YFSETQ. V gave up 4 bases and J gave up 8 bases, with 19 bases separating them. The CDR3 is 15 residues long. This CDR3 reads CASSVTGLRSYEQFF. CDR3 bases: TGCGCCAGCAGCGTCACGGGACTCCGGAGCTATGAGCAGTTCTTC.

J is TRBJ1-4 and V is TRBV20-1; tentative D call: TRBD1 (6 bases). The V end lost 4 bases, the J end lost 6 bases, and 15 bases lay between the germline ends. Germline CDR1 and CDR2: DFQATT and SNEGSKA (reference sequence). This CDR3 has 14 residues. The CDR3 DNA is TGCAGTGCTAAAACAGGGTGGGGCGATGAAAAACTGTTTTTT. Translation: CSAKTGWGDEKLFF.

The table lists this clonotype with many counts. The CDR3 is CATSRDKGVGEKLFF. The DNA of the CDR3 is TGTGCCACCAGCAGAGACAAGGGGGTCGGAGAAAAACTGTTTTTT. The J gene is TRBJ1-4, the V gene TRBV15; D perhaps matches TRBD1 (6 bases). Germline-derived CDR1 and CDR2 are LNHNV and YYDKDF (reference sequence). Trimming took off 0 bases at V and 8 bases at J, with 13 bases between the two ends. CDR3 length: 15 amino acids. Full variable domain (remainder filled in from reference TRBV15 and TRBJ1-4): DAMVIQNPRYQVTQFGKPVTLSCSQTLNHNVMYWYQQKSSQAPKLLFHYYDKDFNNEADTPDNFQSRRPNTSFCFLDIRSPGLGDTAMYLCATSRDKGVGEKLFFGSGTQLSVL.

V usage is TRBV12-3 or TRBV12-4 and J usage is TRBJ2-3; D is undetermined. V shed 7 bases and J shed 0 bases, with 11 bases lying between them. This CDR3 contains 14 residues. CDR3 DNA sequence: TGTGCCAGCACCCCGACACTTAGCACAGATACGCAGTATTTT. This codes for CASTPTLSTDTQYF.

This chain links TRBV5-5 with TRBJ1-1; possibly TRBD1 for D (6 bases). V dropped 0 bases and J dropped 3 bases, with 18 bases sitting between them. Germline loops: CDR1 SGHKS, CDR2 YYEKEE (reference sequence). The CDR3 consists of 17 residues. The CDR3 DNA reads TGTGCCAGCAGCTTGGAAAACCAGGGGCGAAGGGACACTGAAGCTTTCTTT. This encodes CASSLENQGRRDTEAFF.

The chain is built from TRBV4-1 and TRBJ1-5, with D tentatively TRBD1 (5 bases). Germline CDR1 MGHRA, CDR2 YSYEKL. This CDR3 spans 18 amino acids. V was shortened by 1 base and J by 3 bases, with 19 bases between the two germline ends. The CDR3 spells CASSQVGAGRIINQPQHF. CDR3 DNA: TGCGCCAGCAGCCAAGTAGGGGCGGGACGCATCATCAATCAGCCCCAGCATTTT.

This clonotype was recorded a few times. The CDR3 nucleotides read TGTGCCAGCAGCCCTCGACTAGCGGGGGGGCCATACAATGAGCAGTTCTTC. This sequence encodes CASSPRLAGGPYNEQFF. V is TRBV7-9 and J is TRBJ2-1, with 14 bases that match TRBD2. V lost 5 bases and J lost 4; bases outside the gene matches: 7. Per germline, CDR1 SEHNR and CDR2 FQNEAQ (reference sequence). This CDR3 region has 17 residues. Variable domain in full (rest from reference TRBV7-9 and TRBJ2-1): DTGVSQNPRHKITKRGQNVTFRCDPISEHNRLYWYRQTLGQGPEFLTYFQNEAQLEKSRLLSDRFSAERPKGSFSTLEIQRTEQGDSAMYLCASSPRLAGGPYNEQFFGPGTRLTVL.

The gene calls are TRBV6-2 or TRBV6-3 and TRBJ2-3; 9 bases map to TRBD2. The CDR3 is made up of 16 amino acids. J gave up 5 bases and V 7 bases, and 13 bases lay outside the gene matches. Germline V gives CDR1 MNHEY, CDR2 SVGEGT. The CDR3 DNA reads TGTGCCAGCATATTTGGGACTAGCAGAGGCAGAGATACGCAGTATTTT. Translating gives CASIFGTSRGRDTQYF.